Described below is a single T cell receptor (beta chain) sequence and its context. Its target is not known. The data derive from a study of T cell responses to AZD1222 COVID-19 vaccine. Points from the study as a whole: With dominance at 160-218 and 743-854, vaccine-associated CD4 TCRs spanned spike. Spike-specific TCR depth and breadth grew after two AZD1222 doses. Of the AZD1222 recipients, only five to seven were seropositive at baseline. A mostly white British donor set with more females was recruited, and clonal diversity was possibly underestimated.

Generated by immunoSEQ multiplex PCR, the TCRdb table keeps only in-frame clones and is missing some. The profile shows around 99,000 clones, about 85% of them singletons. CDR3 size: 11 residues. The germline V gene has CDR1 LNHDA and CDR2 SQIVND (reference sequence). V lost 10 bases and J lost 9, with 15 bases in between. Specimen: peripheral blood, collected on day 0 of AZD1222 vaccination. This receptor was obtained from an adult in good health. This sequence joins TRBV19 and TRBJ1-2; a possible D gene is TRBD1 (5 bases). The DNA of the CDR3 is TGTGCCACCCGGGACGCCGGACGCTACACCTTC. It is translated as CATRDAGRYTF.